This TCR beta chain was identified in a study of identical twins. Findings of the study overall: Possibly, invariant MAIT and iNKT cells partly confounded zero-insertion analyses. Twins' surplus sharing was weaker for beta out-of-frame sequences.

CDR1 is MNHEY, CDR2 SVGAGI, per germline. The CDR3 sequence is 15 residues long. J lost 6 bases, V lost 2 bases, and 7 bases had no gene match. Everyone who gave samples was a healthy Caucasian. Template switching created a universal primer site, and the cDNA included unique molecular identifiers. TCRdb passed the 5' RACE reads through MiXCR, listing each CDR3 protein once. Of about 200,000 distinct CDR3 sequences listed, 10% to 13% are singletons. To note about this clonotype: What it recognizes is unknown.

The sample taken for sequencing was memory T cells sorted from blood. J is TRBJ2-1 and V is TRBV6-5; 7 nucleotides match TRBD1. The sequence was obtained from a man over 45 in good health. The CDR3 DNA reads TGTGCCAGCAGTTACGCGACAAACAGGGGCAATGAGCAGTTCTTC. Protein product: CASSYATNRGNEQFF.